This passage covers 32 T cell receptor beta chains from one sample sequenced in a study of T cells in Graves' hyperthyroidism and ophthalmopathy. It was RNA transcripts that yielded the amplified TCR beta CDR3 regions. First-round RT-PCR targeting the TCR CDR3 was performed with the HTBI primer set. One entry per CDR3 protein results from TCRdb running MiXCR on the multiplex PCR reads. The data contain 560,000 or so distinct CDR3 sequences, 15% to 20% of them singletons. Sequenced: blood. These receptors came from a man in his forties or fifties with Graves' ophthalmopathy.

At least ten counts were recorded for this clonotype. The CDR3 nucleotides read TGTGCCAGCTCACCACCATCCCCGGGCGGCTATGGCTACACCTTC. Encoded protein: CASSPPSPGGYGYTF. This chain links TRBV18 with TRBJ1-2; D is undetermined. The CDR3 runs to 15 residues. Germline CDR1 reads KGHSH; CDR2 reads LQKENI. Deletions cut 0 bases from V and 4 bases from J, with 12 bases between.

This clonotype has just a few counts. The chain recombines TRBV18 with TRBJ2-3; D is possibly TRBD2 (5 bases). Trimming shortened V by 3 bases and J by 3 bases, and 13 bases separated the two germline ends. The CDR3 length is 15 residues. The germline V gene encodes CDR1 KGHSH and CDR2 LQKENI. CDR3 amino acids: CASSPSFTRTDTQYF. CDR3 in DNA: TGTGCCAGCTCACCCTCCTTTACTAGAACAGATACGCAGTATTTT. Complete variable domain (other parts from reference TRBV18 and TRBJ2-3): NAGVMQNPRHLVRRRGQEARLRCSPMKGHSHVYWYRQLPEEGLKFMVYLQKENIIDESGMPKERFSAEFPKEGPSILRIQQVVRGDSAAYFCASSPSFTRTDTQYFGPGTRLTVL.

Many counts were recorded for this clonotype. V and J are TRBV3-1 and TRBJ2-2; perhaps TRBD2 as D (5 bases). Trimming cost V 4 bases and J 5 bases, with 14 bases left between them. CDR3 length: 15 amino acids. Germline lookup yields CDR1 LGHDT and CDR2 YNNKEL (reference sequence). This CDR3 is CASSRVGGWTGELFF. For the CDR3, the DNA is TGTGCCAGCAGCCGAGTAGGCGGGTGGACCGGGGAGCTGTTTTTT.

This clonotype was observed at least ten times. The chain recombines TRBV7-3 with TRBJ2-2, with D perhaps TRBD2 (5 bases). The CDR3 extends over 19 amino acids. Germline-derived CDR1 and CDR2 are SGHTA and FQGTGA. V lost 5 bases to trimming and J lost 0 bases, with 22 bases between them. The CDR3 protein is CASSPSIGKRAANTGELFF. As DNA, the CDR3 is TGTGCCAGCAGCCCAAGCATTGGAAAGAGGGCCGCGAACACCGGGGAGCTGTTTTTT.

This clonotype was observed many times. Here the CDR3 reads CASSDSQAETQYF. Written as DNA, the CDR3 is TGTGCCAGCAGTGATTCACAGGCAGAGACCCAGTACTTC. This sequence joins TRBV6-1 and TRBJ2-5; perhaps TRBD1 as D (5 bases). In germline, CDR1 is MNHNS, CDR2 SASEGT. The CDR3 covers 13 residues. The V gene lost 3 bases and the J gene lost 4 bases, with 9 bases spanning the gap.

This clonotype was observed at least ten times. The chain uses TRBV11-2 and TRBJ2-1, with TRBD2 identical over 9 bases. V lost 5 bases and J lost 4; bases outside the gene matches: 9. The CDR3 is made up of 16 amino acids. The V gene's germline CDR1 is SGHAT and CDR2 FQNNGV. This CDR3 is CASSRKLAGIYNEQFF. CDR3 nucleotide sequence: TGTGCCAGCAGCCGAAAGCTAGCGGGGATATACAATGAGCAGTTCTTC.

CDR3 protein: CASSYAAGENYEQYF. Written as DNA, the CDR3 is TGTGCCAGCAGTTACGCGGCGGGGGAAAACTACGAGCAGTACTTC. The V call is TRBV6-5, the J call TRBJ2-7, with 7 bases that match TRBD2. J was trimmed by 3 bases and V by 2 bases; bases with no gene match: 7. The CDR3 sequence is 15 residues long. Germline CDR1 and CDR2: MNHEY and SVGAGI.

The V call is TRBV7-2, the J call TRBJ1-4, with D perhaps matching TRBD1 (5 bases). Trimming removed 0 bases at V and 8 bases at J, with 13 bases between. This CDR3 is built from 15 residues. Germline-derived CDR1 and CDR2 are SGHTA and FQGNSA. The CDR3, as DNA: TGTGCCAGCAGCTTAGCGGGAGGGGAGCGGGAAAAACTGTTTTTT. Encoded protein: CASSLAGGEREKLFF.

As to this clonotype: A much bigger clone sits one base away, suggesting this may be a read error. This rearrangement joins TRBV7-6 to TRBJ2-1, with TRBD2 matching over 8 bases. The length of the CDR3 is 15 residues. Germline assignment: CDR1 SGHVS and CDR2 FNYEAQ. CDR3 DNA: TGTGCCAGCAGCCTAAACCAGCGGGAGATATATGAGCAGCTCTTC. Translating gives CASSLNQREIYEQLF.

Here the CDR3 reads CASSPSPGRGRHEQYF. In nucleotides, the CDR3 is TGTGCCAGCAGCCCGTCCCCGGGGAGGGGGCGACACGAGCAGTACTTC. V is TRBV7-2 and J is TRBJ2-7, with D perhaps matching TRBD1 or TRBD2 (7 bases each). The V gene's germline CDR1 is SGHTA and CDR2 FQGNSA. This CDR3 region has 16 residues. Trimming left V 5 bases short and J 5 bases short, with 22 bases between.

This clonotype was seen only a few times. The chain has TRBV5-1 and TRBJ1-2; D ambiguous. With 0 bases removed from V and 6 bases from J, the gap between germline ends came to 9 bases. This CDR3 region has 13 residues. CDR1 is SGHRS, CDR2 YFSETQ, per germline. In DNA, the CDR3 is TGCGCCAGCAGCTTGGAACTTGTGCATGGCTACACCTTC. This encodes CASSLELVHGYTF.

The table lists this clonotype with many counts. The V gene is TRBV7-2, the J gene TRBJ2-3, with 7 bases fitting TRBD2. The V gene's germline CDR1 is SGHTA and CDR2 FQGNSA. V shed 3 bases and J 1 base; nucleotides not matched to a gene: 4. The CDR3 runs 15 residues. CDR3 in amino acids: CASSFLLAGTDTQYF. The CDR3 region has the DNA TGTGCCAGCAGCTTTCTCCTAGCGGGCACAGATACGCAGTATTTT. Looking up the rest from reference TRBV7-2 and TRBJ2-3 gives the full variable domain: GAGVSQSPSNKVTEKGKDVELRCDPISGHTALYWYRQSLGQGLEFLIYFQGNSAPDKSGLPSDRFSAERTGGSVSTLTIQRTQQEDSAVYLCASSFLLAGTDTQYFGPGTRLTVL.

This clonotype was counted at least ten times. The chain carries TRBV11-2 and TRBJ1-1, with TRBD1 matching over 10 bases. Germline CDR1 reads SGHAT; CDR2 reads FQNNGV. This CDR3 region has 16 residues. V was pared by 2 bases and J by 5 bases, with 8 bases of the junction left unmatched. The CDR3 nucleotides read TGTGCCAGCAGCTTAATTCGGGGGACAGGGGAGACTGAAGCTTTCTTT. Protein product: CASSLIRGTGETEAFF.

J is TRBJ1-5 and V is TRBV7-8; TRBD1 matches at 8 bases. Germline lookup yields CDR1 SGHVS and CDR2 FQNEAQ. This CDR3 has 15 amino acids. J gave up 6 bases and V 7 bases, and 11 bases lay outside the gene matches. Here the CDR3 DNA reads TGTGCCAGCACCCCGGGACAGGACATTATTCAGCCCCAGCATTTT. It encodes CASTPGQDIIQPQHF.

The chain is built from TRBV27 and TRBJ1-5, with D perhaps TRBD1 (5 bases). The germline V and J ends were trimmed by 5 bases and 9 bases, with 11 bases remaining between them. CDR3 length: 12 residues. Germline V CDR1 and CDR2: MNHEY, SMNVEV (reference sequence). CDR3 residues: CASSPGPGPQHF. The CDR3 nucleotides are TGTGCCAGCAGTCCGGGACCTGGGCCCCAGCATTTT.

In this sample, this clonotype turned up many times. The chain has TRBV30 and TRBJ1-1; tentatively, D is TRBD1 (6 bases). The CDR3 totals 14 residues. Germline CDR1 GTSNPN, CDR2 SVGIG (reference sequence). Trimming pared 3 bases from V and 0 bases from J, leaving 11 bases between. The CDR3 is CAWRVQGMNTEAFF. For the CDR3, the DNA is TGTGCCTGGAGAGTACAGGGCATGAACACTGAAGCTTTCTTT.

This sequence joins TRBV2 and TRBJ1-6; D ambiguous. Germline loops: CDR1 SNHLY, CDR2 FYNNEI. The CDR3 covers 14 residues. Trimming took off 7 bases at V and 7 bases at J, with 14 bases between the two ends. The CDR3 coding sequence is TGTGCCAGCACTGCCCGGGGTTCCAATTCACCCCTCCACTTT. Translating gives CASTARGSNSPLHF.

V and J are TRBV14 and TRBJ1-2, with 7 bases lining up with TRBD1. Germline CDR1 reads SGHDN; CDR2 reads FVKESK. The CDR3 totals 14 residues. After removal of 4 bases from V and 5 bases from J, the junction contained 7 bases not matched to a gene. The DNA of the CDR3 is TGTGCCAGCAGCCGATCGGACAGGCCTTATGGCTACACCTTC. It yields the protein CASSRSDRPYGYTF.

This clonotype was detected many times. The J gene is TRBJ2-5, the V gene TRBV12-3 or TRBV12-4, with 11 positions matching TRBD2. This CDR3 is 15 amino acids long. The junction had 8 bases not matched to a gene; V was cut back by 6 bases and J by 5 bases. The CDR3 sequence is CASRRSGGGAETQYF. The CDR3 DNA sequence: TGTGCCAGCAGACGTAGCGGGGGGGGCGCGGAGACCCAGTACTTC.

A few counts support this clonotype. The chain carries TRBV20-1 and TRBJ2-7, with TRBD1 matching 9 bases. The V gene's germline CDR1 is DFQATT and CDR2 SNEGSKA (reference sequence). CDR3 length: 14 residues. With V trimmed by 5 bases and J by 2 bases, 7 bases remained unmatched. CDR3 region: CSAAGTGHPYEQYF. CDR3 DNA: TGCAGTGCTGCCGGGACAGGGCACCCCTACGAGCAGTACTTC.

This clonotype was observed a handful of times. The CDR3, as DNA: TGTGCCAGCAGCTCATTACCGGGTACTGAAGCTTTCTTT. Protein: CASSSLPGTEAFF. The chain is built from TRBV7-9 and TRBJ1-1; D uncertain. V was trimmed by 4 bases and J by 5 bases, leaving 11 bases between them. The CDR3 extends over 13 amino acids. Germline V CDR1 and CDR2: SEHNR, FQNEAQ (reference sequence).

The CDR3 reads CASSFEQGGSGANVLTF. The CDR3 nucleotides read TGTGCCAGCAGTTTTGAACAGGGTGGTTCTGGGGCCAACGTCCTGACTTTC. The V call is TRBV12-3 or TRBV12-4, the J call TRBJ2-6; the D gene is possibly TRBD1 (6 bases). V gave up 3 bases and J gave up 1 base, with 13 bases separating them. There are 17 residues in the CDR3.

This clonotype was seen many times. The chain employs TRBV6-6 and TRBJ2-5; possibly TRBD2 for D (6 bases). Germline CDR1 is MNHNY and CDR2 is SVGAGI (reference sequence). The CDR3 loop spans 14 amino acids. Trimming shortened V by 2 bases and J by 10 bases, and 17 bases separated the two germline ends. This CDR3 is CASSYALGLSGQYF. The CDR3 bases are TGTGCCAGCAGTTACGCCCTGGGGCTTAGCGGCCAGTACTTC.

The chain recombines TRBV30 with TRBJ2-3; D possibly corresponds to TRBD1 (6 bases). CDR1 is GTSNPN, CDR2 SVGIG, per germline (reference sequence). This CDR3 is 15 amino acids long. V was trimmed by 4 bases and J by 1 base, leaving 15 bases between them. The CDR3: CAWTISGAGTDTQYF. In nucleotides, the CDR3 is TGTGCCTGGACCATCTCAGGGGCCGGCACAGATACGCAGTATTTT.

V usage is TRBV25-1 and J usage is TRBJ1-2; TRBD1 aligns across 8 bases. The CDR3 is 14 amino acids. Trimming at V came to 3 bases and at J to 8 bases, leaving 8 bases not matched to a gene. Germline V gene data show CDR1 as MGHDK and CDR2 as SYGVNS. The DNA of the CDR3 is TGTGCCAGCAGTGACCCCGGGACAGGATACGGCTACACCTTC. Translation gives CASSDPGTGYGYTF.

J is TRBJ1-4 and V is TRBV6-1; D remains ambiguous. The CDR3 spans 16 residues. CDR1 MNHNS and CDR2 SASEGT come from the germline V gene. Trimming shortened V by 10 bases and J by 3 bases, and 21 bases separated the two germline ends. CDR3 sequence reads: CATRFDHRSPNEKLFF. The CDR3 DNA reads as TGTGCCACGCGCTTCGACCATCGGTCACCTAATGAAAAACTGTTTTTT.

This clonotype has only a few counts. The chain recombines TRBV6-2 or TRBV6-3 with TRBJ2-2, with TRBD1 matching 7 bases. The CDR3 spans 17 residues. V shed 5 bases, J shed 4 bases, and the junction held 13 bases outside the gene matches. From germline, CDR1 is MNHEY and CDR2 SVGEGT. The CDR3 nucleotides read TGTGCCAGCAGTGACCACCCAGACAGGGAACTCACCGGGGAGCTGTTTTTT. Translated, it gives CASSDHPDRELTGELFF.

This clonotype was observed a handful of times. The rearrangement joins TRBV7-9 to TRBJ2-3; the D is unclear. The V gene lost 7 bases and the J gene lost 0 bases, with 8 bases spanning the gap. CDR3 size: 13 residues. Germline V gene lookup returns CDR1 SEHNR and CDR2 FQNEAQ (reference sequence). The CDR3 DNA is TGTGCCAGCACCCTGTCTAGCACAGATACGCAGTATTTT. Its translation is CASTLSSTDTQYF.

This chain links TRBV24-1 with TRBJ2-3; D remains ambiguous. CDR3 size: 15 residues. Deletions cut 9 bases from V and 5 bases from J, with 20 bases between. Germline V gene data show CDR1 as KGHDR and CDR2 as SFDVKD. CDR3 coding DNA: TGTGCCACCCCTGGAAGAGGTCATCCGGGAGATACGCAGTATTTT. Its translation: CATPGRGHPGDTQYF.

This clonotype was seen more than once but under ten times. The rearrangement uses TRBV6-2 or TRBV6-3 and TRBJ1-2, with D unclear. The V gene lost 5 bases and the J gene lost 8 bases, with 15 bases spanning the gap. The CDR3 totals 13 residues. Germline CDR1 reads MNHEY; CDR2 reads SVGEGT. CDR3 coding DNA: TGTGCCAGCAGTCGTCAAGGCTATGGCGGCTACACCTTC. It yields the protein CASSRQGYGGYTF.

This clonotype was counted many times. The V call is TRBV11-2, the J call TRBJ2-3; D unclear. Trimming left V 3 bases short and J 0 bases short, with 19 bases between. The CDR3 length is 18 residues. Germline CDR1 is SGHAT and CDR2 is FQNNGV. CDR3 amino acids: CASSFSPPRRLSTDTQYF. CDR3 bases: TGTGCCAGCAGCTTTTCACCCCCCAGACGTCTGAGCACAGATACGCAGTATTTT.

V usage is TRBV6-2 or TRBV6-3 and J usage is TRBJ1-1, with 11 bases identical to TRBD1. J lost 6 bases, V lost 6 bases, and 9 bases had no gene match. The CDR3 runs 15 residues. Looked up from germline, CDR1 is MNHEY and CDR2 is SVGEGT. DNA of the CDR3: TGTGCCAGCAGCGACCGGGACAGGGGGATGGCTGAAGCTTTCTTT. Encoded protein: CASSDRDRGMAEAFF.